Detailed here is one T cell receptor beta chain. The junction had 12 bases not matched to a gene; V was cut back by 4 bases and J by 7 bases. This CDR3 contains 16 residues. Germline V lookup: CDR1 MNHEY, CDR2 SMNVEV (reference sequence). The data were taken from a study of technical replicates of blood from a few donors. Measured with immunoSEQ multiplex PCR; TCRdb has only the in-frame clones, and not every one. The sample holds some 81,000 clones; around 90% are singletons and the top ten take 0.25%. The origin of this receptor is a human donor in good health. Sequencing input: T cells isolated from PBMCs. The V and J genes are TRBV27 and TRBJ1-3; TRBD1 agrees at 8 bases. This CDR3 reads CASSSEDRVNVNTIYF. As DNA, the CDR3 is TGTGCCAGCAGTTCCGAGGACAGGGTGAATGTCAACACCATATATTTT.